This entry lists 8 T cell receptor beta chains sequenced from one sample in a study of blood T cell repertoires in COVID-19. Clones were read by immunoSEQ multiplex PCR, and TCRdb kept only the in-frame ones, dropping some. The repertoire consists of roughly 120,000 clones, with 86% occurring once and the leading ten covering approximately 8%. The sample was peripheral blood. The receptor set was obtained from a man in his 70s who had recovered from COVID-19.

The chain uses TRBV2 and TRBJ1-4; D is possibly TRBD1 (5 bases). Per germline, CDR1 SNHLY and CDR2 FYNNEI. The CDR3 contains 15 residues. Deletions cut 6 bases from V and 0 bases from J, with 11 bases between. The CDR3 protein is CASSETESTNEKLFF. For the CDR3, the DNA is TGTGCCAGCAGCGAGACAGAATCAACTAATGAAAAACTGTTTTTT.

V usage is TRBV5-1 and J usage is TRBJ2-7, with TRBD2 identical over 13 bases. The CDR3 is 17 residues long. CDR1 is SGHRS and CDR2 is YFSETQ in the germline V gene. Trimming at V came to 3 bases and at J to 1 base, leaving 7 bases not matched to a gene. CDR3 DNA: TGCGCCAGCAGCTACGGACTAGCGGGAGCGACTTCCTACGAGCAGTACTTC. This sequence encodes CASSYGLAGATSYEQYF.

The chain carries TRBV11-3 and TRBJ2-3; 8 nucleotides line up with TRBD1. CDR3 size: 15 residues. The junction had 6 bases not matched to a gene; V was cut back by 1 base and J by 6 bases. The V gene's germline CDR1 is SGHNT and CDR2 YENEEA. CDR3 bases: TGTGCCAGCAGCTTAGGGACAGGGATGAGTGATACGCAGTATTTT. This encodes CASSLGTGMSDTQYF. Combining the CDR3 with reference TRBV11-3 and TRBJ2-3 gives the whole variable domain EAGVVQSPRYKIIEKKQPVAFWCNPISGHNTLYWYLQNLGQGPELLIRYENEEAVDDSQLPKDRFSAERLKGVDSTLKIQPAELGDSAVYLCASSLGTGMSDTQYFGPGTRLTVL.

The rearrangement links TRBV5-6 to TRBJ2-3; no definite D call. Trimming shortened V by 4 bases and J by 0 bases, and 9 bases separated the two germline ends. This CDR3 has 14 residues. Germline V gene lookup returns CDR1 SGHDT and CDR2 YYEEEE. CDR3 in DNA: TGTGCCAGCAGCCTGGGCAGGAGCACAGATACGCAGTATTTT. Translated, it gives CASSLGRSTDTQYF.

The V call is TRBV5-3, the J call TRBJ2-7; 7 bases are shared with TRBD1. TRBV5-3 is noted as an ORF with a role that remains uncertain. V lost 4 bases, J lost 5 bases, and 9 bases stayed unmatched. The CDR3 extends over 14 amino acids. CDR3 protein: CARSPRPGTDEQYF. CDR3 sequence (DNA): TGTGCCAGAAGCCCGCGACCCGGGACAGACGAGCAGTACTTC.

The CDR3 DNA sequence: TGTGCCAGCAGGGAAAGGGACAGGGGTGTCCCCAAAGCTTTCTTT. Encoded protein: CASRERDRGVPKAFF. The V gene is TRBV6-4, the J gene TRBJ1-1; TRBD1 matches 10 bases. The CDR3 is made up of 15 amino acids. V shed 6 bases, J shed 9 bases, and the junction held 13 bases outside the gene matches. Germline-derived CDR1 and CDR2 are MRHNA and SNTAGT.

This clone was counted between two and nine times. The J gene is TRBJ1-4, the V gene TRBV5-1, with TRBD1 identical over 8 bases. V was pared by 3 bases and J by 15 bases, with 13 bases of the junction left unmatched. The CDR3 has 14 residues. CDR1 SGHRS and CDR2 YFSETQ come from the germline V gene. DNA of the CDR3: TGCGCCAGCAGCTACTCAGGGGGCTCATCCAGTTTGTTTTTT. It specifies CASSYSGGSSSLFF.

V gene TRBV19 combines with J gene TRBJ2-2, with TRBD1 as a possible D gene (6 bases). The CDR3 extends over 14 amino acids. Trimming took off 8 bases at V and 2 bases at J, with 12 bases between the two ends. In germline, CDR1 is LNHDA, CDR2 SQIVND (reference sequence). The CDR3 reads CASGRQVNTGELFF. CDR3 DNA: TGTGCCAGTGGGCGACAGGTCAACACCGGGGAGCTGTTTTTT.